The sequence of this T cell receptor beta chain was determined in a study of blood T cell repertoires in COVID-19. Study background: Researchers got acute and convalescent COVID-19 samples from the United States, Italy and Spain.

Each participant's cohort was designated according to participant-reported clinical history. This clone was counted only a few times. This CDR3 is built from 14 residues. CDR1 DFQATT and CDR2 SNEGSKA come from the germline V gene (reference sequence). The V end lost 3 bases, the J end lost 1 base, and 12 bases lay between the germline ends. Original analysis: Nucleated cell counts were estimated from reference gene primer amplification. Produced via immunoSEQ multiplex PCR; TCRdb's table is partial and in-frame only. D and trimming were read from the DNA, whereas the V and J calls and clone size are those reported in that table. This sample has around 250,000 clones, with 85% found just once.

This TCR derives from a woman aged 50 to 65 with acute COVID-19. Sequenced sample: PBMCs or T cells enriched from blood (not recorded which). This chain uses TRBV20-1 with TRBJ2-5; D is possibly TRBD1 (5 bases). The CDR3 spells CSASWQGSQETQYF. CDR3 nucleotide sequence: TGCAGTGCTAGTTGGCAGGGAAGCCAAGAGACCCAGTACTTC.